This T cell receptor (beta chain) was documented in a study of T cell responses to AZD1222 COVID-19 vaccine. The CDR3 length is 13 residues. CDR1 and CDR2 (germline): SGHVS, FQNEAQ. With V trimmed by 5 bases and J by 5 bases, 5 bases remained unmatched. This table comes from immunoSEQ multiplex PCR, and its TCRdb copy is limited to in-frame clones, with some not included. The sample has about 120,000 clones, just over 85% seen once; the top ten hold approximately 7.5%. A remark on this clone: Its target is not known.

General observations from the study: Regions left unmutated in variants are reportedly the target of nearly half of spike-specific TCRs. The donor group comprised mostly white British people and more females; the analysis possibly underestimated clonal diversity. Spike as a whole was targeted by vaccine-associated CD4 TCRs, dominant at 160-218 and 743-854.

The sample consisted of peripheral blood, taken on day 0 of AZD1222 vaccination. This chain uses TRBV7-8 with TRBJ2-5; 7 nucleotides match TRBD1. This receptor was obtained from an adult in good health. In nucleotides, the CDR3 is TGTGCCAGCAGCCGTAGGGGGCGGGAGACCCAGTACTTC. Translating it yields CASSRRGRETQYF.